A single sample is the source of the 25 T cell receptor beta chains below, sequenced in a study of cytomegalovirus exposure and HLA in healthy donors. PCR was performed using 60 Vbeta and 13 Jbeta primers. Profiling relied on immunoSEQ multiplex PCR, and the TCRdb table lists in-frame clones only, not all of them. The data contain roughly 120,000 clones, 70% to 75% of them singletons. The sample consisted of PBMCs. The receptors were gathered from a woman between 40 and 55 years old in good health and CMV-seronegative.

The chain employs TRBV9 and TRBJ2-3; no firm D call. Trimming removed 0 bases from V and 2 bases from J, with 7 bases in between. This CDR3 is 14 amino acids long. Germline loops: CDR1 SGDLS, CDR2 YYNGEE. The CDR3 region is CASSVGAATDTQYF. The CDR3, as DNA: TGTGCCAGCAGCGTAGGGGCTGCCACAGATACGCAGTATTTT.

J is TRBJ1-4 and V is TRBV5-4, with TRBD1 matching 10 bases. After removal of 0 bases from V and 8 bases from J, the junction contained 1 base not matched to a gene. The CDR3 runs to 14 residues. The germline V gene encodes CDR1 SGHNT and CDR2 YYREEE (reference sequence). The CDR3 DNA is TGTGCCAGCAGCTTGGGGACAGGGGGGGAAAAACTGTTTTTT. Translating it yields CASSLGTGGEKLFF.

The CDR3 DNA reads as TGTGCCAGCAGTCCGGCTGGGACAGCCTATGGCTACACCTTC. Amino acid sequence: CASSPAGTAYGYTF. The chain is built from TRBV6-6 and TRBJ1-2; 7 nucleotides line up with TRBD1. The V and J ends lost 5 bases and 4 bases, in that order; junction bases with no gene match: 7. Germline CDR1 is MNHNY and CDR2 is SVGAGI (reference sequence). The CDR3 contains 14 residues.

The chain employs TRBV2 and TRBJ1-2, with 11 bases matching TRBD1. V shed 6 bases and J 8 bases; nucleotides not matched to a gene: 8. The CDR3 has 14 amino acids. The germline V gene has CDR1 SNHLY and CDR2 FYNNEI. For the CDR3, the DNA is TGTGCCAGCAGACCCGGGACAGGGGGACGAGGCTACACCTTC. Protein product: CASRPGTGGRGYTF. The entire variable domain, with the rest obtained from reference TRBV2 and TRBJ1-2, is as follows: EPEVTQTPSHQVTQMGQEVILRCVPISNHLYFYWYRQILGQKVEFLVSFYNNEISEKSEIFDDQFSVERPDGSNFTLKIRSTKLEDSAMYFCASRPGTGGRGYTFGSGTRLTVV.

The chain is built from TRBV6-1 and TRBJ2-1; TRBD2 agrees at 9 bases. V lost 7 bases to trimming and J lost 4 bases; unmatched junction nucleotides: 2. There are 13 residues in the CDR3. Germline assignment: CDR1 MNHNS and CDR2 SASEGT. In DNA form, the CDR3 reads TGTGCCAGCATGGCGGGGGGGTACAATGAGCAGTTCTTC. Amino acids: CASMAGGYNEQFF.

The rearrangement joins TRBV10-3 to TRBJ2-3; TRBD2 aligns across 8 bases. The germline V gene has CDR1 ENHRY and CDR2 SYGVKD. CDR3 length: 15 residues. The V and J ends lost 6 bases and 1 base, in that order; junction bases with no gene match: 6. This chain's CDR3 is CAIRNGAGGTDTQYF. CDR3 nucleotides: TGTGCCATCAGGAACGGAGCGGGGGGCACAGATACGCAGTATTTT.

The CDR3 DNA follows: TGCGCCAGCAGTCAGGGGGCAGGACAGTTCTTC. The encoded protein is CASSQGAGQFF. V is TRBV4-1 and J is TRBJ2-1; 8 positions match TRBD1. V trimming: 6 bases; J trimming: 13 bases; junction bases outside the gene matches: 5. CDR1 is MGHRA, CDR2 YSYEKL, per germline. The CDR3 covers 11 residues.

The chain recombines TRBV6-6 with TRBJ1-4; 9 positions match TRBD1. Germline V gene lookup returns CDR1 MNHNY and CDR2 SVGAGI (reference sequence). CDR3 size: 14 residues. Trimming cost V 4 bases and J 8 bases; bases outside gene matches: 5. The CDR3 loop is CASSFTGGDEKLFF. The CDR3 coding sequence is TGTGCCAGCAGTTTCACAGGGGGCGACGAAAAACTGTTTTTT.

The V and J genes are TRBV6-1 and TRBJ2-5, with 7 bases fitting TRBD2. The junction had 12 bases not matched to a gene; V was cut back by 0 bases and J by 5 bases. The V gene's germline CDR1 is MNHNS and CDR2 SASEGT. The CDR3 consists of 17 residues. The CDR3 nucleotides read TGTGCCAGCAGTGAAGCAGGGTGGGGGGGGATAGGGGAGACCCAGTACTTC. Translating gives CASSEAGWGGIGETQYF.

The chain has TRBV9 and TRBJ2-7, with 8 bases lining up with TRBD2. The CDR3 totals 14 residues. V dropped 3 bases and J dropped 5; count of bases not matched to a gene: 7. In germline, CDR1 is SGDLS, CDR2 YYNGEE. The CDR3 reads CASSDGTSKDEQYF. Written as DNA, the CDR3 is TGTGCCAGCAGCGATGGGACTAGTAAAGACGAGCAGTACTTC.

This clone came up a few times. The chain joins TRBV2 to TRBJ1-2; 7 bases are a match to TRBD1. The CDR3 contains 15 residues. Germline values: CDR1 SNHLY, CDR2 FYNNEI. The trim removed 1 base at V and 2 bases at J, leaving 4 bases unmatched. The CDR3 bases are TGTGCCAGCAGTGAAGGACAGGGAGGAAACTATGGCTACACCTTC. This sequence encodes CASSEGQGGNYGYTF. Using reference TRBV2 and TRBJ1-2 for the parts outside the CDR3, the full variable domain is EPEVTQTPSHQVTQMGQEVILRCVPISNHLYFYWYRQILGQKVEFLVSFYNNEISEKSEIFDDQFSVERPDGSNFTLKIRSTKLEDSAMYFCASSEGQGGNYGYTFGSGTRLTVV.

The chain couples TRBV21-1 to TRBJ1-2; the table's D call TRBD1 went unverified against the DNA. TRBV21-1 represents a pseudogene. The CDR3 totals 13 residues. The CDR3 protein is CASSKTGESGYTF. CDR3 nucleotide sequence: TGTGCCAGCAGCAAGACAGGGGAGAGCGGCTACACCTTC.

The V call is TRBV28, the J call TRBJ1-3; D call uncertain. V was clipped by 1 base and J by 0 bases, with 7 bases between them. The V gene's germline CDR1 is MDHEN and CDR2 SYDVKM. The CDR3 is made up of 15 amino acids. The CDR3 region has the DNA TGTGCCAGCAGTTTATCACAGTCCTCTGGAAACACCATATATTTT. Its translation is CASSLSQSSGNTIYF.

This clone turned up a few times. CDR3: CASSQETGTGGSPLHF. The CDR3 DNA is TGCGCCAGCAGCCAAGAGACCGGGACAGGGGGATCACCCCTCCACTTT. The V gene is TRBV4-3, the J gene TRBJ1-6; 11 nucleotides agree with TRBD1. This CDR3 comprises 16 residues. V lost 0 bases and J lost 10; bases outside the gene matches: 5. Germline CDR1 and CDR2: LGHNA and YSLEER.

The gene calls are TRBV7-5 and TRBJ1-2. TRBV7-5 is a known pseudogene. The CDR3 has 15 residues. CDR3 bases: TGTGCCAGAAGCTTAGTCCGGGGGGTTGACTATGGCTACACCTTC. Translation: CARSLVRGVDYGYTF.

The rearrangement joins TRBV19 to TRBJ2-1, with D perhaps TRBD2 (6 bases). The CDR3 sequence is 14 residues long. Trimming removed 3 bases at V and 3 bases at J, with 9 bases between. The V gene's germline CDR1 is LNHDA and CDR2 SQIVND (reference sequence). The CDR3: CASSMGGDYNEQFF. CDR3 coding DNA: TGTGCCAGTAGTATGGGCGGGGACTACAATGAGCAGTTCTTC.

V is TRBV4-2 and J is TRBJ2-1, with 11 nucleotides matching TRBD2. The CDR3 sequence is 16 residues long. Trimming cost V 0 bases and J 7 bases; bases outside gene matches: 5. Per germline, CDR1 LGHNA and CDR2 YNFKEQ. The chain's CDR3 is CASSQDSGGAGNEQFF. CDR3 in DNA: TGTGCCAGCAGCCAAGATAGCGGGGGGGCTGGGAATGAGCAGTTCTTC.

This chain connects TRBV5-1 to TRBJ2-7; 7 bases map to TRBD2. Looked up from germline, CDR1 is SGHRS and CDR2 is YFSETQ. The CDR3 is 11 amino acids. The V gene end was trimmed by 2 bases and the J gene end by 8 bases; junction bases not matched to a gene: 1. This chain's CDR3 is CASSFGTKQYF. CDR3 in DNA: TGCGCCAGCAGCTTCGGGACTAAGCAGTACTTC.

With respect to this clone: A junction boundary mismatches the germline segment, possibly from a read error. The rearrangement links TRBV7-9 to TRBJ2-7, with a weak D call TRBD2 (5 bases). Germline values: CDR1 SEHNR, CDR2 FQNEAQ (reference sequence). The CDR3 contains 14 residues. The CDR3 sequence is CSSSQTRVPPEQYF. The CDR3 nucleotides are TGTTCCAGCAGCCAAACGAGGGTCCCCCCCGAGCAGTACTTC.

J is TRBJ1-1 and V is TRBV7-2; 7 bases match TRBD1. Trimming removed 5 bases from V and 10 bases from J; junction bases left unmatched: 10. This CDR3 region has 13 residues. Germline loops: CDR1 SGHTA, CDR2 FQGNSA. The CDR3, as DNA: TGTGCCAGCAGCCCTAGTCGACAGGGCCGAGCTTTCTTT. Protein: CASSPSRQGRAFF.

The rearrangement uses TRBV6-5 and TRBJ2-5, with TRBD2 matching 8 bases. The CDR3 is 14 residues long. V trimming: 4 bases; J trimming: 3 bases; junction bases outside the gene matches: 4. Germline values: CDR1 MNHEY, CDR2 SVGAGI. The CDR3 nucleotides are TGTGCCAGCAGTTTAGAGCGGGGGAAAGAGACCCAGTACTTC. Translated: CASSLERGKETQYF.

The chain links TRBV18 to TRBJ1-2, with 7 positions matching TRBD1. With 5 bases clipped from V and 6 bases from J, the junction kept 9 bases outside the gene matches. Germline values: CDR1 KGHSH, CDR2 LQKENI. This CDR3 has 14 residues. The DNA for the CDR3 is TGTGCCAGCTCATTCGGCCAGGGGGAAGATGGCTACACCTTC. Its translation is CASSFGQGEDGYTF.

V gene TRBV6-5 combines with J gene TRBJ2-7; 7 bases are shared with TRBD1. The germline CDR1 and CDR2 sequences are MNHEY and SVGAGI. The CDR3 runs 15 residues. The V segment lost 0 bases and the J segment 3 bases; nucleotides outside the gene matches: 5. The CDR3 nucleotides are TGTGCCAGCAGTTACTCGATGGCAGGGGGCTACGAGCAGTACTTC. Translating gives CASSYSMAGGYEQYF.

The chain couples TRBV4-2 to TRBJ2-1; TRBD1 matches at 7 bases. There are 14 residues in the CDR3. Germline V CDR1 and CDR2: LGHNA, YNFKEQ. V lost 2 bases, J lost 2 bases, and 0 bases stayed unmatched. CDR3 residues: CASSQQGAYNEQFF. The CDR3 DNA sequence: TGTGCCAGCAGCCAACAGGGGGCCTACAATGAGCAGTTCTTC.

This chain joins TRBV6-5 and TRBJ2-1; 7 bases align to TRBD2. Germline CDR1 reads MNHEY; CDR2 reads SVGAGI. The CDR3 covers 13 residues. V was clipped by 6 bases and J by 9 bases; unmatched bases: 8. The DNA of the CDR3 is TGTGCCAGCAGAGACGGGACTAACACTGAGCAGTTCTTC. Translating it yields CASRDGTNTEQFF.